This T cell receptor (beta chain) stems from a study of blood T cells in healthy people across ages. The authors ran a second PCR of about 7 to 11 cycles using a sample-barcoded 5' primer and a J-beta primer mix. Paired-end reads containing CDR3 totaled no fewer than 3 million for each sample. TCRdb re-called the 5' RACE reads with MiXCR, one entry per CDR3 protein. Among just over 1 million distinct CDR3 sequences listed, around 45% were seen once. Worth noting for this clonotype: At one boundary the junction diverges from the germline segment, which might be a read error.

Looked up from germline, CDR1 is DFQATT and CDR2 is SNEGSKA (reference sequence). The CDR3 covers 18 residues. V usage is TRBV20-1 and J usage is TRBJ2-3, with D tentatively TRBD1 (5 bases). The sample comprised blood. This receptor was obtained from a woman in her sixties in good health. The CDR3 reads CSARSSGRGARRTDTQYF. The CDR3 DNA follows: TGCAGTGCTAGGTCATCCGGACGTGGGGCGAGGCGCACGGATACGCAGTATTTT.